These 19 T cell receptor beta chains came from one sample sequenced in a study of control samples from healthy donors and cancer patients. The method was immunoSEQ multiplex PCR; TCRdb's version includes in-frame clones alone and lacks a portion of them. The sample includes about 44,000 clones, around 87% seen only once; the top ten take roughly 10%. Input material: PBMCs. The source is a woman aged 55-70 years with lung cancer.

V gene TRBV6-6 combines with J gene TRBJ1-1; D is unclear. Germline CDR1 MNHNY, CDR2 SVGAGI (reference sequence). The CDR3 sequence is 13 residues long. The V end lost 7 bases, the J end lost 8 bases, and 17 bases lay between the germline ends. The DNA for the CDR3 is TGTGCCAGCAATGTGAATAGCGGGAACGAAGCTTTCTTT. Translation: CASNVNSGNEAFF.

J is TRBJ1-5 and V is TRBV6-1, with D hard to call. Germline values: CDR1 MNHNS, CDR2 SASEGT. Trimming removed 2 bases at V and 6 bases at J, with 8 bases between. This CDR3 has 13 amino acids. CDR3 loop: CASSEQERQPQHF. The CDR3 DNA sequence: TGTGCCAGCAGTGAACAGGAGCGTCAGCCCCAGCATTTT.

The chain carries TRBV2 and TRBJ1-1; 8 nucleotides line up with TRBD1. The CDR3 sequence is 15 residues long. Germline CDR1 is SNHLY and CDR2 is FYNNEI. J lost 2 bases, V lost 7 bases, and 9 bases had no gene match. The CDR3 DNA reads TGTGCCAGCAACCAGGACAGGGCGAGTAACACTGAAGCTTTCTTT. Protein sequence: CASNQDRASNTEAFF.

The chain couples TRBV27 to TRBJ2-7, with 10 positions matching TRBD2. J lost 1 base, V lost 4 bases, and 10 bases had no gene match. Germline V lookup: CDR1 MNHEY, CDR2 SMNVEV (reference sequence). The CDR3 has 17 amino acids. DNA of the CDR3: TGTGCCAGCAGTTCCTTGCCGGGACTAGCGTTTTCCTACGAGCAGTACTTC. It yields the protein CASSSLPGLAFSYEQYF.

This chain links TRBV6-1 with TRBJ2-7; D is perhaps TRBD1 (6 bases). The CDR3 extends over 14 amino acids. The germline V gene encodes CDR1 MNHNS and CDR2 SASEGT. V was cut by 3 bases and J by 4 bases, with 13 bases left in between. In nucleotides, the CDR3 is TGTGCCAGCAGTGACCCGGACAGACCGTACGAGCAGTACTTC. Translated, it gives CASSDPDRPYEQYF.

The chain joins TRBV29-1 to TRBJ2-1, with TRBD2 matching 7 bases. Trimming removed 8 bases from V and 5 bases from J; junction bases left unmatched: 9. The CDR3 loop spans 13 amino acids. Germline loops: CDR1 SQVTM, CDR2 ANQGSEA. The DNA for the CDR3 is TGCAGCTCCCCAGTTGCGGGAGACAATGAGCAGTTCTTC. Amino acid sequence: CSSPVAGDNEQFF.

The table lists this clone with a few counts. The CDR3 region is CASSIGSANTEAFF. The CDR3 bases are TGTGCCAGTAGTATAGGATCGGCGAACACTGAAGCTTTCTTT. J is TRBJ1-1 and V is TRBV19; no firm D call. V shed 1 base and J shed 1 base, with 7 bases lying between them. The CDR3 totals 14 residues. The V gene's germline CDR1 is LNHDA and CDR2 SQIVND (reference sequence).

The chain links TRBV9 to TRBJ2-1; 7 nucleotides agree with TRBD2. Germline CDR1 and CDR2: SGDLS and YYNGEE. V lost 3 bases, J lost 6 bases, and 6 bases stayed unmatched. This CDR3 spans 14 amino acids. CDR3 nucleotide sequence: TGTGCCAGCAGCGCGGAGGGGAGGGTCAATGAGCAGTTCTTC. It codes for CASSAEGRVNEQFF.

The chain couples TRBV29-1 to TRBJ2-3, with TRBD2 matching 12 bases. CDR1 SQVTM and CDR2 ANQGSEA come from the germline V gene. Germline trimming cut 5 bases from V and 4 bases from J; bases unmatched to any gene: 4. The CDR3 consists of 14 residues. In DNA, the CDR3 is TGCAGCGTTTCTCTAGCGGGAGGGCCAGATACGCAGTATTTT. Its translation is CSVSLAGGPDTQYF.

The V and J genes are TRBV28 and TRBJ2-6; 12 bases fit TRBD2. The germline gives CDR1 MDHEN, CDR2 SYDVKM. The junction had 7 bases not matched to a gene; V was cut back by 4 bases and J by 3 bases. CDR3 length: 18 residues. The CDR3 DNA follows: TGTGCCAGCAGTTCGCGGACTAGCGGGAAACATGGGGCCAACGTCCTGACTTTC. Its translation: CASSSRTSGKHGANVLTF. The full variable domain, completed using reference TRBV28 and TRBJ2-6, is DVKVTQSSRYLVKRTGEKVFLECVQDMDHENMFWYRQDPGLGLRLIYFSYDVKMKEKGDIPEGYSVSREKKERFSLILESASTNQTSMYLCASSSRTSGKHGANVLTFGAGSRLTVL.

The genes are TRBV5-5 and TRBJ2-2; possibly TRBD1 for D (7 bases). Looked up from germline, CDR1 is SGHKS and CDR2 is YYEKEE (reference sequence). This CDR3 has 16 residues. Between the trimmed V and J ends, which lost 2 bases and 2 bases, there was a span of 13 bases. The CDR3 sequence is CASSFWQGGNTGELFF. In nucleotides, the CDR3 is TGTGCCAGCAGCTTTTGGCAGGGGGGTAACACCGGGGAGCTGTTTTTT.

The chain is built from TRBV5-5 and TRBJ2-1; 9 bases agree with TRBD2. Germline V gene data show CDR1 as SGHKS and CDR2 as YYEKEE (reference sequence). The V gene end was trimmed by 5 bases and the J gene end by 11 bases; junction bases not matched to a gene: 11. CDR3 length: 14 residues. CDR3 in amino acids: CASSWVVSGRQQFF. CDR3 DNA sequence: TGTGCCAGCAGTTGGGTCGTAAGCGGGAGGCAGCAGTTCTTC.

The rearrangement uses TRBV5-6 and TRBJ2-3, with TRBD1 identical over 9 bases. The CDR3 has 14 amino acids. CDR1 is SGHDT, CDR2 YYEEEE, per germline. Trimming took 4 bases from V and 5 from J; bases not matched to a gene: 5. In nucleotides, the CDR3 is TGTGCCAGCAGCCGCCGACAGGGGGGAGATACGCAGTATTTT. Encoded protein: CASSRRQGGDTQYF. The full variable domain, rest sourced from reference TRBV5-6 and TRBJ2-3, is DAGVTQSPTHLIKTRGQQVTLRCSPKSGHDTVSWYQQALGQGPQFIFQYYEEEERQRGNFPDRFSGHQFPNYSSELNVNALLLGDSALYLCASSRRQGGDTQYFGPGTRLTVL.

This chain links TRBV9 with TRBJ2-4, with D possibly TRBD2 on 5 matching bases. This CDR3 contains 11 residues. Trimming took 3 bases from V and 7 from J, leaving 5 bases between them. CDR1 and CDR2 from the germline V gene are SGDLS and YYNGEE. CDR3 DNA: TGTGCCAGCAGCGGAGGGAACATTCAGTACTTC. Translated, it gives CASSGGNIQYF.

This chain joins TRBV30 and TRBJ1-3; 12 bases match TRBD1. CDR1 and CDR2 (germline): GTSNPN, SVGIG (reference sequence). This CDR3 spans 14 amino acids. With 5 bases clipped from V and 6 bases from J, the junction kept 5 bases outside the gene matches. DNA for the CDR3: TGTGCCTGGCGGGACAGGGGGCCCGTAAACACCATATATTTT. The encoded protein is CAWRDRGPVNTIYF.

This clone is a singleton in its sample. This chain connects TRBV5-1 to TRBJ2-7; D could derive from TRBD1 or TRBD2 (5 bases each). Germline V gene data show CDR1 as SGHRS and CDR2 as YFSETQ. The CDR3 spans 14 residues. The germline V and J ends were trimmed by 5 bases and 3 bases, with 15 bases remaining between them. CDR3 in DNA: TGCGCCAGCAGAGACGGACGGGGCGGCTACGAGCAGTACTTC. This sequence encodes CASRDGRGGYEQYF.

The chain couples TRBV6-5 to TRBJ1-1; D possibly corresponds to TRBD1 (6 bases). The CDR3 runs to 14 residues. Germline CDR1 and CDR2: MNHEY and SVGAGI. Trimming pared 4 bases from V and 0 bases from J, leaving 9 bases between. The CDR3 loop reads CASSSRGMNTEAFF. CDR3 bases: TGTGCCAGCAGTTCCAGGGGCATGAACACTGAAGCTTTCTTT.

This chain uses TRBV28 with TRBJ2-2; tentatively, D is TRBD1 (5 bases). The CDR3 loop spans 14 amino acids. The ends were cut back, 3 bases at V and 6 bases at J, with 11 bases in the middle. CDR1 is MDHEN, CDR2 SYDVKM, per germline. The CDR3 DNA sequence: TGTGCCAGCAGTTTCAGGGCGGTGTCCGGGGAGCTGTTTTTT. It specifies CASSFRAVSGELFF.

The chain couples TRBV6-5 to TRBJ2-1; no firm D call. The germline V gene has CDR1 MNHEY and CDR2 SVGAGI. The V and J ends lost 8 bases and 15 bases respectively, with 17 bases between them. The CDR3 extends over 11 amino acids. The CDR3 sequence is CASFSGRLGFF. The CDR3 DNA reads TGTGCCAGCTTTTCAGGACGGTTGGGGTTCTTC.